This TCR beta chain derives from a study of T cell clonality in common variable immunodeficiency. Study findings and constraints: Common variable immunodeficiency TCR beta sequences reportedly had fewer deletions and N-nucleotide insertions. Shared TCRbeta clones were fewer between CVID subjects than controls. What drives increased CVID clonality needs T cell subpopulation sequencing.

Germline trimming cut 2 bases from V and 8 bases from J; bases unmatched to any gene: 4. Germline V gives CDR1 SNHLY, CDR2 FYNNEI. This CDR3 contains 15 residues. This clone was detected ten times or more. Its antigen is currently unknown. Read data end 3 residues before the CDR3 end; the end is taken from the germline J gene. Assay used: immunoSEQ multiplex PCR; TCRdb lists only in-frame clones, some missing. The record shows fewer than 60,000 clones for this sample, with no singletons present. The specimen sequenced was peripheral blood mononuclear cells. This TCR derives from a person between 18 and 75 years old in good health. This chain links TRBV2 with TRBJ2-1, with 12 bases identical to TRBD2. Incomplete CDR3 DNA: TGTGCCAGCAGTGAAAATCTAGCGGGAGGGGATGAG. Protein product: CASSENLAGGDE. The full CDR3 protein reads CASSENLAGGDEQFF.